The entry that follows covers one T cell receptor beta chain sequence. This clonotype has ten or more counts. Its recognized antigen is unknown. Base qualities were left out, and no much larger clone turns up one base away. The data derive from a study of T-cell memory formation after mild COVID-19 (dated by TCRdb to 2020 to 2023). About the full investigation: Most TCR sequence clusters were specific to one of the two donors. In a couple of donors, T-cell clones that expanded and contracted after mild COVID-19 were followed by sequencing TCRalpha and TCRbeta repertoires longitudinally. Two young, previously healthy adult volunteers made up the cohort, one male and one female.

The listed sequencing device is Illumina NovaSeq 6000. cDNA libraries for TCRalpha and TCRbeta were prepared by 5'RACE using constant-segment primers, with sample barcodes and unique molecular identifiers added. Trizol reagent was used to extract RNA from every sample. The libraries were amplified in two PCR steps, and the second step added a second sample barcode and Illumina TruSeq adapters. The libraries were sequenced on an Illumina NovaSeq using 2 x 150 bp paired-end reads. The source study handled its data this way. Reads were demultiplexed and collapsed into UMI-guided consensus sequences with migec v1.2.7. Using mixcr v2.1.11, the UMI consensuses were aligned to TRA and TRB V and J templates and assembled into clonotypes. Expanded or contracted clonotypes were those called significant by both edgeR and NoisET, with noise models trained on biological replicates. edgeR calls used a false discovery rate-adjusted p below 0.01 and a log2 fold-change threshold of 1. As an exploratory analysis of dynamics, PCA with hierarchical clustering was applied to max-normalized trajectories of the 1000 most abundant clonotypes. The CD4 or CD8 phenotype of responding clones was assigned using the separately sequenced CD4+ and CD8+ repertoires. The public reads were run again by TCRdb, first through fastp at Q25 and then through MiXCR, and only productive beta chains were kept. Records with the same CDR3 protein are collapsed into one entry carrying the most frequent genes and DNA. The V and J calls shown here were made by TCRdb, not taken from the authors' results. The sample table shows roughly 170,000 distinct CDR3 sequences, and roughly 18% are seen once. The ten largest clones capture 3.9% of the sample.

The V end loses 3 bases and the J end loses 3 bases, and a stretch of 8 bases separates them. CDR1 and CDR2 were assigned from the germline V gene (reference sequence) as MNHNY and SVGAGI. The CDR3, from cysteine to phenylalanine, totals 13 residues. The retained sequence is limited to the CDR3, 39 bases, with the frame set at the first base. Ficoll-Paque density gradient centrifugation was used to isolate PBMCs. Findings and caveats that apply to the study as a whole: SARS-CoV-2 specificity was not confirmed for the second-wave clones peaking on day 37. Some responding clones were detected in pre-infection memory, which suggested that pre-existing cross-reactive memory T cells had joined the SARS-CoV-2 response. Clones that contracted from day 15 to 85 showed balanced CD4/CD8 phenotypes, whereas a second wave of clones that expanded from day 15 to 37 leaned towards CD4+. The study covered only a couple of mild cases, and larger cohorts including severe cases with pre-infection samples were considered necessary. Contracting CD4+ clones were found mainly in CM and EM memory subsets, while CD8+ clones were enriched in EMRA.

The TCR comes from a man between 18 and 35 years old who had mild COVID-19 (a few samples of this study predate the infection). The sample titles of this study are shuffled in the database, so cell type and time point are left out; the donor was told from shared clones. The chain couples TRBV6-6 to TRBJ1-1, with the D gene not clear enough to name. Sequenced input: PBMCs or a T cell subset sorted from them (not recorded which). The CDR3 reads CASSYVPDTEAFF. The DNA reads TGTGCCAGCAGTTATGTGCCTGACACTGAAGCTTTCTTT.